This TCR beta chain was sequenced in a study of blood T cell repertoires in COVID-19. Overall study context: COVID-19 samples from acute and convalescent phases originated in the United States, Italy and Spain.

How the authors handled the data: Reference gene primer amplification yielded estimated nucleated cell counts. Sequenced by immunoSEQ multiplex PCR; TCRdb stores in-frame clones only, minus some. V and J calls and clone size follow that table, whereas D and trimming were derived from the DNA. The table shows fewer than 100,000 clones, with around 80% occurring only once. With 5 bases removed from V and 1 base from J, the gap between germline ends came to 8 bases. The CDR3 is made up of 13 amino acids. Germline values: CDR1 SGHTA, CDR2 FQGNSA. This clonotype originated in an older man with acute or convalescent COVID-19. This chain connects TRBV7-2 to TRBJ1-1; the D is unclear. Specimen: peripheral blood. The CDR3 here is CASSVLGNTEAFF. The CDR3 coding sequence is TGTGCCAGCAGCGTCCTAGGGAACACTGAAGCTTTCTTT. Looking up the rest from reference TRBV7-2 and TRBJ1-1 gives the full variable domain: GAGVSQSPSNKVTEKGKDVELRCDPISGHTALYWYRQSLGQGLEFLIYFQGNSAPDKSGLPSDRFSAERTGGSVSTLTIQRTQQEDSAVYLCASSVLGNTEAFFGQGTRLTVV.